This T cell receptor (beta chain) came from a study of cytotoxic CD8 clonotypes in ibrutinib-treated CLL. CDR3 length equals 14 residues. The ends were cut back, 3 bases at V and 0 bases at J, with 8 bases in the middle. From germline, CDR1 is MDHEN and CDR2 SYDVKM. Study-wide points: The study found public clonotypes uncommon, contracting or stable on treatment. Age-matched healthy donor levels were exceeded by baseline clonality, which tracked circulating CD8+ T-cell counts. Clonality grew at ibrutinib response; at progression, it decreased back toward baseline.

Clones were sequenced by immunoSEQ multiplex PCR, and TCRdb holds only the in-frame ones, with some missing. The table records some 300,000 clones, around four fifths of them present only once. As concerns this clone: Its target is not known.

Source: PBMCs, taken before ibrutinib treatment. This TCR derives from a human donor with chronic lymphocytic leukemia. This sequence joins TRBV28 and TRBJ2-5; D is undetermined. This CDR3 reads CASSLVEYQETQYF. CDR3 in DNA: TGTGCCAGCAGTTTGGTAGAGTACCAAGAGACCCAGTACTTC.